The clone carrying this T cell receptor (beta chain) was seen repeatedly, ten times or more. The tissue used was unsorted bulk material of about 19-31 mg. RNA and DNA were co-extracted from it with the AllPrep DNA/RNA mini kit. The entry originates in a study of tumor-infiltrating lymphocytes in primary liver carcinoma. The CDR3 is made up of 11 amino acids. Deletions cut 6 bases from V and 2 bases from J, with 4 bases between. Production of TCR beta cDNA used 500 ng total RNA together with a constant-region primer. Libraries covering TCR beta were generated through three nested multiplex PCR rounds (using a slightly modified ARM-PCR). The opening two PCR rounds, roughly 11 cycles each, paired TRBV1-TRBV30 forward primers with a C-beta reverse primer. TCRdb analysed the multiplex PCR reads with MiXCR anew, one entry per CDR3 protein. The repertoire consists of 80,000 or so distinct CDR3 sequences, with about two thirds occurring once and the leading ten covering around 15%.

Sequencing input: liver tumor tissue from sampling region 4. Documented subset: tumor region T4, right-lateral pole. The chain has TRBV12-3 or TRBV12-4 and TRBJ2-5; no firm D call. The TCR comes from a woman in her sixties or seventies with primary liver carcinoma and hepatitis B virus infection. As DNA, the CDR3 is TGTGCCAGCAGATTTCAAGAGACCCAGTACTTC. Its protein product is CASRFQETQYF.